These T cell receptor beta chains were read from a single sample in a study of T cells in Graves' hyperthyroidism and ophthalmopathy. TCRdb re-derived calls from the multiplex PCR reads in MiXCR, one entry per CDR3 protein. Of roughly 570,000 distinct CDR3 sequences listed, approximately 14% are singletons. The source material was blood. These receptors were taken from a woman in her 30s with Graves' hyperthyroidism. The CDR3 runs from the conserved cysteine through the conserved F or W. D genes are given only for firm matches. Size tells how often a clone was seen (once, few, many) or the class of an expanded clone, and some rows leave it out.

>NA|NA|TRBV11-2|TRBJ1-1
TGTGCCAGCAGCCCCCCCGGGTACACTGAAGCTTTCTTT
CASSPPGYTEAFF
>TRBD1|few|TRBV13|TRBJ1-2
TGTGCCAGCTTCAGGGGGATCAGCTATGGCTACACCTTC
CASFRGISYGYTF
>TRBD1|NA|TRBV19|TRBJ1-2
TGTGCCAGTAGTATCTCCGGGACAGGGGATCCTGGCTACACCTTC
CASSISGTGDPGYTF
>NA|NA|TRBV19|TRBJ2-3
TGTGCCACCTCGCGCACAGATACGCAGTATTTT
CATSRTDTQYF
>NA|many|TRBV28|TRBJ1-5
TGTGCCAGCAGTTTAAGCAGGGCGTGGGATCAGCCCCAGCATTTT
CASSLSRAWDQPQHF
>TRBD1|many|TRBV2|TRBJ1-1
TGTGCCAGCAGTGAACAGGGACAGGGGCGCACTGAAGCTTTCTTT
CASSEQGQGRTEAFF
>NA|few|TRBV5-8|TRBJ1-3
TGTGCCAGCAGCTTGTCTAACTCTGGAAACACCATATATTTT
CASSLSNSGNTIYF
>NA|NA|TRBV19|TRBJ2-1
TGTGCCAGTAGTATATCAGCGAGAGGGGCATCGGACAATGAGCAGTTCTTC
CASSISARGASDNEQFF
>NA|NA|TRBV7-9|TRBJ1-2
TGTGCCAGCAGCTTGAAGTCGGGGGGCTACACCTTC
CASSLKSGGYTF
>NA|many|TRBV7-2|TRBJ2-3
TGTGCCAGCAGCTTAACCAGAGCCGTAGATACGCAGTATTTT
CASSLTRAVDTQYF
>TRBD2|NA|TRBV12-3/TRBV12-4|TRBJ2-1
TGTGCCAGCAGTCCAGAGGAGGGTAGCGGGAGGGCACTCTCCTACAATGAGCAGTTCTTC
CASSPEEGSGRALSYNEQFF
>TRBD2|many|TRBV2|TRBJ2-1
TGTGCCAGCAGTGAACCGGGACTAGCGCAAAGCTCCTACAATGAGCAGTTCTTC
CASSEPGLAQSSYNEQFF
>NA|NA|TRBV25-1|TRBJ2-6
TGTGCCAGCAGTGAATCTACAGCTGGGGCCAACGTCCTGACTTTC
CASSESTAGANVLTF
>NA|many|TRBV24-1|TRBJ1-1
TGTGCCACCAGTCTCGGCACTGAAGCTTTCTTT
CATSLGTEAFF